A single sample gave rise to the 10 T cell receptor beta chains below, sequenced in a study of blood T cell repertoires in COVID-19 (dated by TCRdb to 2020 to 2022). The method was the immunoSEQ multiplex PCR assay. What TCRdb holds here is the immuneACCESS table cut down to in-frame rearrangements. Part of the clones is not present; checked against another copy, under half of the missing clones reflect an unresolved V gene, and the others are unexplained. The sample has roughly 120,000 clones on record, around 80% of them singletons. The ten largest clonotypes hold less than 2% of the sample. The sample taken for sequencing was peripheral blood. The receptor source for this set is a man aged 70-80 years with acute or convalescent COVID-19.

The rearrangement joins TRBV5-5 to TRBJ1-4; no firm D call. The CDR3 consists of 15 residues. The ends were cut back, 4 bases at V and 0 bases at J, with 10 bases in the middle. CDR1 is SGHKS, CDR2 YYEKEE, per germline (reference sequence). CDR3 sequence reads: CASSRILSTNEKLFF. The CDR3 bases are TGTGCCAGCAGCCGTATTCTATCAACTAATGAAAAACTGTTTTTT. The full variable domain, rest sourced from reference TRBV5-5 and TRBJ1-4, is DAGVTQSPTHLIKTRGQQVTLRCSPISGHKSVSWYQQVLGQGPQFIFQYYEKEERGRGNFPDRFSARQFPNYSSELNVNALLLGDSALYLCASSRILSTNEKLFFGSGTQLSVL.

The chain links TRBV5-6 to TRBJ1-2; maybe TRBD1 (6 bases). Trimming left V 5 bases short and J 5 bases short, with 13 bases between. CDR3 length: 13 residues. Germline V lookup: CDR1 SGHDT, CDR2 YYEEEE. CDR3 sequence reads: CASSIGQTYGYTF. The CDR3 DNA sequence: TGTGCCAGCAGTATCGGACAGACATATGGCTACACCTTC.

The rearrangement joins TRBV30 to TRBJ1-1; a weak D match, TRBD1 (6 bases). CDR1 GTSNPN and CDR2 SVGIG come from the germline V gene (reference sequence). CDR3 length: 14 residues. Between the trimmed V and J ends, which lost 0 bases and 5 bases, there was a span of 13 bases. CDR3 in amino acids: CAWSVVQRGTEAFF. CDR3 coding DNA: TGTGCCTGGAGTGTGGTTCAGAGGGGGACTGAAGCTTTCTTT. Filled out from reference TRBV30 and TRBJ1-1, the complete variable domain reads SQTIHQWPATLVQPVGSPLSLECTVEGTSNPNLYWYRQAAGRGLQLLFYSVGIGQISSEVPQNLSASRPQDRQFILSSKKLLLSDSGFYLCAWSVVQRGTEAFFGQGTRLTVV.

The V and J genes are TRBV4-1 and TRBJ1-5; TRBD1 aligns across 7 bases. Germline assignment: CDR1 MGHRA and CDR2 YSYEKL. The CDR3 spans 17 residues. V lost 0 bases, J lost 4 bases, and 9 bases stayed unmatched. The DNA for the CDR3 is TGCGCCAGCAGCCAAGACCGCGGGAGGGGGCATAATCAGCCCCAGCATTTT. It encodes CASSQDRGRGHNQPQHF.

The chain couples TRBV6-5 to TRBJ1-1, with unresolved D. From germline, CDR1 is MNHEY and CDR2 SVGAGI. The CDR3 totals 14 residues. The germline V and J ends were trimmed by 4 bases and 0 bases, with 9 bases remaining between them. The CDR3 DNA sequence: TGTGCCAGCAGTTCCGGGGTCATGAACACTGAAGCTTTCTTT. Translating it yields CASSSGVMNTEAFF.

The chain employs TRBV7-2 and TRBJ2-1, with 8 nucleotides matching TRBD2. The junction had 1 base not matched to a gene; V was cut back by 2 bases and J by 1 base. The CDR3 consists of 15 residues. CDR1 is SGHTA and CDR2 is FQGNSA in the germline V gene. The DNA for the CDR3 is TGTGCCAGCAGCTTAAGCGGGGGTTCCTACAATGAGCAGTTCTTC. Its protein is CASSLSGGSYNEQFF.

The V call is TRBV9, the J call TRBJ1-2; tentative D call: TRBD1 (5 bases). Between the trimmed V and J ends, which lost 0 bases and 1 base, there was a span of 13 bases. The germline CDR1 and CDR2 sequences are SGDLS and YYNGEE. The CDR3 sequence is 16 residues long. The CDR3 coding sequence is TGTGCCAGCAGCGTAGGGATGGGGCCTATTAACTATGGCTACACCTTC. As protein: CASSVGMGPINYGYTF.

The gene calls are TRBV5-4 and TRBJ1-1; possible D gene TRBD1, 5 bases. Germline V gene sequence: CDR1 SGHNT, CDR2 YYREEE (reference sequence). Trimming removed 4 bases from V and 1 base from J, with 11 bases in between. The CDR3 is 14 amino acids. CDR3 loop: CASSRIDRNTEAFF. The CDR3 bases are TGTGCCAGCAGCAGGATAGACAGGAACACTGAAGCTTTCTTT.

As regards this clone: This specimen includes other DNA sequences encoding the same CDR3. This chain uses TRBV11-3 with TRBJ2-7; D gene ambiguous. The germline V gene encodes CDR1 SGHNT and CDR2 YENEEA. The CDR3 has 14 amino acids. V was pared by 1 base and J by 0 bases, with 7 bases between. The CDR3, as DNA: TGTGCCAGCAGCTTAGGTGGCAGCTCCTACGAGCAGTACTTC. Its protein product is CASSLGGSSYEQYF.

In nucleotides, the CDR3 is TGTGCCAGCAGTGAAGCCCGCAGCGGGAATCAGCCCCAGCATTTT. Protein: CASSEARSGNQPQHF. The J gene is TRBJ1-5, the V gene TRBV6-1; D uncertain. The CDR3 has 15 residues. Trimming removed 0 bases at V and 4 bases at J, with 10 bases between. Germline assignment: CDR1 MNHNS and CDR2 SASEGT.